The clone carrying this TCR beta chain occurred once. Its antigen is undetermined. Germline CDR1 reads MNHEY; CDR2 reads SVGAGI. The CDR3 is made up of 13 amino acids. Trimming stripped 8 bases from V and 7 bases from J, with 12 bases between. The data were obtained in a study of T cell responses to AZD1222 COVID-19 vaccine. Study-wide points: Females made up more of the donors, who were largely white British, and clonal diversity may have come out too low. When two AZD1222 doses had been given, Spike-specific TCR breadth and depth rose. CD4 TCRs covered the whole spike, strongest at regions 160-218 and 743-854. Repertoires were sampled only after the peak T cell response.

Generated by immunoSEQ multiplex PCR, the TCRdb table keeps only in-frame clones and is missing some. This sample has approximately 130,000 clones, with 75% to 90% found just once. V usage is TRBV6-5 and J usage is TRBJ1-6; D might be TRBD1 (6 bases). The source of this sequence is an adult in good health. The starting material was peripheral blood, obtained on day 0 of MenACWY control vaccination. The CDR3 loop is CASSSGDNSPLHF. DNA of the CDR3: TGTGCCAGCTCATCAGGGGACAATTCACCCCTCCACTTT.